This record covers a single TCR beta chain. Per the study methods: Quantification of nucleated cells was approximated via reference gene primer amplification. TCRdb keeps only in-frame clones here, not all; method: immunoSEQ multiplex PCR. That table is the source of V, J and clone size, and D and trimming were worked out from the DNA. Of 150,000 or so clones in the sample, approximately 87% were seen once. This entry belongs to a study of blood T cell repertoires in COVID-19. Study details: Sites in the United States, Italy and Spain provided acute and convalescent COVID-19 samples. T cells, B-cell-depleted T cells, or PBMCs provided the cDNA or gDNA that served as material.

Material for sequencing was peripheral blood. The receptor comes from an elderly man with acute or convalescent COVID-19.

This chain's CDR3 is CASSWGQGAIYEQYF. The CDR3 region has the DNA TGTGCCAGCAGCTGGGGACAGGGGGCTATCTACGAGCAGTACTTC. The gene calls are TRBV5-4 and TRBJ2-7, with 12 bases identical to TRBD1. Germline trimming cut 3 bases from V and 3 bases from J; bases unmatched to any gene: 4. CDR3 length equals 15 residues. The germline CDR1 and CDR2 sequences are SGHNT and YYREEE (reference sequence).